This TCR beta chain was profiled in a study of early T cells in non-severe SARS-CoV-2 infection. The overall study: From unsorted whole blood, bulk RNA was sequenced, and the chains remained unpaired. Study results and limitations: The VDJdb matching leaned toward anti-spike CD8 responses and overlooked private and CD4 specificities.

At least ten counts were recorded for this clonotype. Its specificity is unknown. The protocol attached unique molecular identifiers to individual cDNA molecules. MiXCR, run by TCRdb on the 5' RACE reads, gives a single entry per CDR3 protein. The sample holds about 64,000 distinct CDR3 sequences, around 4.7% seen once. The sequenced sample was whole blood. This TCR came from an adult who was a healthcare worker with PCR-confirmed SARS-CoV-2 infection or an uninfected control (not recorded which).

In nucleotides, the CDR3 is TGTGCCAGCTCACCACGTGCTGGGGCCTCCTACAATGAGCAGTTCTTC. Protein product: CASSPRAGASYNEQFF. The J gene is TRBJ2-1, the V gene TRBV18; D is perhaps TRBD1 (5 bases). CDR1 is KGHSH and CDR2 is LQKENI in the germline V gene. Trimming took off 1 base at V and 0 bases at J, with 10 bases between the two ends. This CDR3 is built from 16 residues. Using reference TRBV18 and TRBJ2-1 for the parts outside the CDR3, the full variable domain is NAGVMQNPRHLVRRRGQEARLRCSPMKGHSHVYWYRQLPEEGLKFMVYLQKENIIDESGMPKERFSAEFPKEGPSILRIQQVVRGDSAAYFCASSPRAGASYNEQFFGPGTRLTVL.